This T cell receptor (beta chain) appears in the sequencing data of a study of immune cell composition in non-small cell lung cancer. Regarding the study as a whole: Tumour TCR-beta clonality was not significantly tied to smoking pack-years.

Normal lung was sampled as far from the tumour as possible, at least 3 cm. The germline CDR1 and CDR2 sequences are KGHSH and LQKENI. The CDR3 loop spans 15 amino acids. V lost 0 bases, J lost 5 bases, and 2 bases stayed unmatched. This clone showed up just a few times. Its antigen is not identified. Libraries were prepared by immunoSEQ multiplex PCR; TCRdb keeps only in-frame clonotypes and omits some of them. The table lists about 3,400 clones, 65% to 85% of them singletons, with around 12% in the top ten. This TCR was sampled from a human donor with non-small cell lung cancer. Specimen: non-adjacent lung tissue. V usage is TRBV18 and J usage is TRBJ2-7; 12 bases align to TRBD1. The CDR3 protein is CASSPPGQGAHEQYF. CDR3 DNA sequence: TGTGCCAGCTCACCACCGGGACAGGGGGCTCACGAGCAGTACTTC.